These T cell receptor beta chains were read from a single sample in a study of blood T cell repertoires in COVID-19. Some clones are missing from TCRdb's copy, which holds only in-frame ones; the method was immunoSEQ multiplex PCR. The data show about 190,000 clones, roughly 80% seen once. Sequences were obtained from peripheral blood. The receptors were sampled from a woman in her forties or fifties with acute or convalescent COVID-19. Both conserved end residues are part of each CDR3. D genes are given only for firm matches. Size values are once, few and many counts, or a class for expanded clones, and some rows have none.

DNA	CDR3	V	J	size	D
TGCGCCAGCAGCCAAGATTTTCGGGGGACTGGAAACACCATATATTTT	CASSQDFRGTGNTIYF	TRBV4-1	TRBJ1-3	few	NA
TGTGCCAGCAGCTTGTCTAGGACAGGGCACTACGAGCAGTACTTC	CASSLSRTGHYEQYF	TRBV11-2	TRBJ2-7	NA	TRBD1
TGTGCCAGCAGCTTTGAGGGACAACTGAACACCGGGGAGCTGTTTTTT	CASSFEGQLNTGELFF	TRBV5-6	TRBJ2-2	NA	NA
TGTGCCAGCAGCCGCGCGAGCTCTGGAAACACCATATATTTT	CASSRASSGNTIYF	TRBV3-1/TRBV3-2	TRBJ1-3	NA	NA
TGTGCCAGCTCACCCCCGGGGGGCAGGGGGCTTCGAGAGCAGTACTTC	CASSPPGGRGLREQYF	TRBV18	TRBJ2-7	NA	NA
TGTGCCAGCAGGGGACAGGGGAGCGGTGAAAAACTGTTTTTT	CASRGQGSGEKLFF	TRBV28	TRBJ1-4	NA	TRBD1
TGCGCCAGCAGTGAGAAGAGGGATGTTAACTCTGGAAACACCATATATTTT	CASSEKRDVNSGNTIYF	TRBV10-1	TRBJ1-3	NA	NA
TGTGCCAGCAGCTTTCCCTTAGCGGGGGGAGAGACCCAGTACTTC	CASSFPLAGGETQYF	TRBV7-2	TRBJ2-5	few	TRBD2
TGTGCCAGCAGCTTAGCGACAGGGGTGGGCACTGAAGCTTTCTTT	CASSLATGVGTEAFF	TRBV7-2	TRBJ1-1	once	TRBD1
TGTGCCAGTAGTAACTTCCAGGGTTCGGGCACTGAAGCTTTCTTT	CASSNFQGSGTEAFF	TRBV19	TRBJ1-1	NA	NA
TGTGCCAGCAGCTTAGAACGGTCGGGCTACACCTTC	CASSLERSGYTF	TRBV7-2	TRBJ1-2	once	NA
TGTGCCAGCAGGGACAGCTCTGGAAACACCATATATTTT	CASRDSSGNTIYF	TRBV2	TRBJ1-3	NA	NA
TGTGCCAGCAGCTCACGGACAGGGGCGAACACCGGGGAGCTGTTTTTT	CASSSRTGANTGELFF	TRBV11-3	TRBJ2-2	NA	TRBD1
TGTGCCAGTAGTATCCAGGACAGAAGCTATGGCTACACCTTC	CASSIQDRSYGYTF	TRBV19	TRBJ1-2	NA	NA
TGTGCCAGCAGACAAGGGGCAGGATTGTTTAATTCACCCCTCCACTTT	CASRQGAGLFNSPLHF	TRBV7-2	TRBJ1-6	few	NA
TGTGCCAGCCGAAGAGCGGGAGAAACAGATACGCAGTATTTT	CASRRAGETDTQYF	TRBV19	TRBJ2-3	NA	TRBD2
TGCAGCGTTGATCAGGGGGCCACGGATGAGCAGTTCTTC	CSVDQGATDEQFF	TRBV29-1	TRBJ2-1	NA	TRBD1
TGTGCCAGCAGCTTAGACGTCCAGGGGGCTGGTTCACCCCTCCACTTT	CASSLDVQGAGSPLHF	TRBV7-2	TRBJ1-6	NA	TRBD1
TGCAGTGTAAGCGGGAACACTGAAGCTTTCTTT	CSVSGNTEAFF	TRBV20-1	TRBJ1-1	NA	NA
TGTGCCAGTAGTCACCTTCCAGCGGGGTTAAACGAGCAGTACTTC	CASSHLPAGLNEQYF	TRBV19	TRBJ2-7	NA	TRBD2
TGTGCCAGCAAGTTCCTTAGCTCCTATAATTCACCCCTCCACTTT	CASKFLSSYNSPLHF	TRBV6-5	TRBJ1-6	few	NA
TGCGCCAGCAGCCCGGGGGAGAGAAATGAGCAGTTCTTC	CASSPGERNEQFF	TRBV5-1	TRBJ2-1	NA	NA
TGCGCCAGCAGCACGGGACAGGGGGCATCTGGCTACACCTTC	CASSTGQGASGYTF	TRBV5-1	TRBJ1-2	NA	TRBD1
TGTGCCAGTAGTAAGGGACTAGCCCTCGCAGATACGCAGTATTTT	CASSKGLALADTQYF	TRBV19	TRBJ2-3	NA	TRBD2
TGCGCCAGCAGTCAATCCTTGAGGAACCCTGGAAACACCATATATTTT	CASSQSLRNPGNTIYF	TRBV23-1	TRBJ1-3	few	NA
TGCGCCAGCAGCTTCTCCGGGACAGGGGAGTTGGGAGATACGCAGTATTTT	CASSFSGTGELGDTQYF	TRBV5-1	TRBJ2-3	once	TRBD1
TGTGCCAGCAGTGGACACCGTTCTAACTATGGCTACACCTTC	CASSGHRSNYGYTF	TRBV28	TRBJ1-2	many	NA
TGTGCCAGCAGTTCGCCCGACAGGGGCGCTTCACCCCTCCACTTT	CASSSPDRGASPLHF	TRBV28	TRBJ1-6	NA	TRBD1
TGTGCCAGTAGTGCGAGGACAGACCACACAGATACGCAGTATTTT	CASSARTDHTDTQYF	TRBV19	TRBJ2-3	NA	NA
TGTGCCAGCAGGAACCTAGCGGGGAACAATGAGCAGTTCTTC	CASRNLAGNNEQFF	TRBV2	TRBJ2-1	few	TRBD2
TGTGCCAGCAGGCCTTTGGATGGGGGGAAGACCGGGGAGCTGTTTTTT	CASRPLDGGKTGELFF	TRBV27	TRBJ2-2	NA	NA
TGTGCCAGCACCATGGGACAGCGCGGGCGGGGTGAGCAGTTCTTC	CASTMGQRGRGEQFF	TRBV27	TRBJ2-1	NA	NA
TGTGCCATCAGTGATTTGGGGGGAAACTATGGCTACACCTTC	CAISDLGGNYGYTF	TRBV10-3	TRBJ1-2	NA	NA
TGTGCCAGTAGTTCCGGGACAGGGGGTACCTCGGGCAATCAGCCCCAGCATTTT	CASSSGTGGTSGNQPQHF	TRBV19	TRBJ1-5	NA	TRBD1
TGTGCCAGCAGCGGACAAACAGGGTATAACTATGGCTACACCTTC	CASSGQTGYNYGYTF	TRBV7-8	TRBJ1-2	NA	NA
TGTGCCAGCAGTTCCCTGGGTGCAGGGAAGGAGACCCAGTACTTC	CASSSLGAGKETQYF	TRBV27	TRBJ2-5	NA	NA
TGTGCCAGCAGTTACGACCGGACAGGATCCAATTCACCCCTCCACTTT	CASSYDRTGSNSPLHF	TRBV6-5	TRBJ1-6	NA	TRBD1
TGTGCCAGCAGCCAAGCAGGGGTTAGCAATCAGCCCCAGCATTTT	CASSQAGVSNQPQHF	TRBV3-1/TRBV3-2	TRBJ1-5	NA	NA
TGCGCCAGCAGCCGTCGGGACTCATCCCCTACGCAGTATTTT	CASSRRDSSPTQYF	TRBV4-3	TRBJ2-3	NA	NA
TGCGCCAGCAGCCACCGCGTCACGTCGACAGGAGTTCCCGATACGCAGTATTTT	CASSHRVTSTGVPDTQYF	TRBV4-1	TRBJ2-3	NA	NA
TGTGCCAGCAGGAGGGACAGGGGGCTCAACCGTACCTTCTACGAGCAGTACTTC	CASRRDRGLNRTFYEQYF	TRBV27	TRBJ2-7	NA	TRBD1
TGTGCCAGCTTCGTTGTTGGGCGCGAGCAGTACTTC	CASFVVGREQYF	TRBV28	TRBJ2-7	NA	NA
TGTGCCAGTAGTATCATCAGCCAGGTTTCTCTGAGCTCCTATAATTCACCCCTCCACTTT	CASSIISQVSLSSYNSPLHF	TRBV19	TRBJ1-6	NA	NA
TGTGCCAGCACAGCAGGGACTACCTACGAGCAGTACTTC	CASTAGTTYEQYF	TRBV6-5	TRBJ2-7	NA	TRBD2
TGTGCCAGCAGCAACGGACTAGCGGGACAAGAGACCCAGTACTTC	CASSNGLAGQETQYF	TRBV9	TRBJ2-5	NA	TRBD2
TGTGCCAGCAGCACGCCCTCCGGCGGGCAGTTCTTC	CASSTPSGGQFF	TRBV11-2	TRBJ2-1	NA	NA
TGTGCCAGCAGCCCAATAACAGGCGACCAGTTCTTC	CASSPITGDQFF	TRBV25-1	TRBJ2-1	NA	NA
TGTGGGGCTACAGGGGGCGTTCAGCCCCAGCATTTT	CGATGGVQPQHF	TRBV28	TRBJ1-5	NA	TRBD1
TGTGCCAGCAGCGTTTACGGCGCGGGTTCACCCCTCCACTTT	CASSVYGAGSPLHF	TRBV16	TRBJ1-6	NA	NA
TGTGCCAGCACCAGGGGAGGGACTGAAGCTTTCTTT	CASTRGGTEAFF	TRBV5-4	TRBJ1-1	few	NA
TGTGCCAGCAGTTCCGGTATAGGAGGCAATGAGCAGTTCTTC	CASSSGIGGNEQFF	TRBV28	TRBJ2-1	NA	NA
TGTGCCAGCAGCCCGGACATGGGGGCTTACAATGAGCAGTTCTTC	CASSPDMGAYNEQFF	TRBV7-2	TRBJ2-1	NA	NA
TGTGCCAGCAGTCCTGGTATAGGGGGGGAGAATGAAAAACTGTTTTTT	CASSPGIGGENEKLFF	TRBV7-6	TRBJ1-4	NA	NA
TGTGCCAGCAGCCTCCCCGGGTCAAACATTCAGTACTTC	CASSLPGSNIQYF	TRBV7-2	TRBJ2-4	many	NA
TGTGCCAGCAGACTTTTGGGGGGGATTCGGCAGCCCCAGCATTTT	CASRLLGGIRQPQHF	TRBV28	TRBJ1-5	NA	NA
TGTGCCAGCAGTGAATGGGGGGGGAACCAACGGGCCAACGTCCTGACTTTC	CASSEWGGNQRANVLTF	TRBV2	TRBJ2-6	once	TRBD2
TGTGCCAGCAGCTCGTTAGGCTGGGGGGTCGGTGAGCAGTTCTTC	CASSSLGWGVGEQFF	TRBV5-6	TRBJ2-1	NA	NA
TGTGCCATCAGGAGGTACAATGAGCAGTTCTTC	CAIRRYNEQFF	TRBV28	TRBJ2-1	NA	NA
TGTGCCAGCAGTGTAGACAGGCTCTATGGCTACACCTTC	CASSVDRLYGYTF	TRBV12-3/TRBV12-4	TRBJ1-2	NA	NA